This T cell receptor (beta chain) was documented in a study (dated by TCRdb to the mid-2010s). For context, the study as a whole: The origins of HIV persistence were investigated in individuals who naturally controlled HIV infection.

From the germline V gene (reference sequence), CDR1 is DFQATT and CDR2 is SNEGSKA. Reading from cysteine to phenylalanine, the CDR3 counts 12 amino acids. The CDR3 DNA has 36 bases and is translated from base 1. Trimming takes 5 bases from V and 6 bases from J, and the germline ends sit 12 bases apart. In its sample, this clonotype comes out as medium-sized (0.01 to 0.1%). Its antigen remains undetermined. The record has no base qualities; no much larger clone is one base away. Library preparation used 5' RACE. This sample was sequenced with an Illumina HiSeq 2000. The public reads were reanalyzed by TCRdb: fastp trimming at Q25, MiXCR alignment, in-frame beta chains only. Entries are consolidated by CDR3 protein sequence, retaining the most common genes and DNA. A total of some 310 distinct CDR3 sequences appear in this sample, roughly 7.9% of them only once. The ten biggest clones cover roughly nine tenths of the sample.

The V and J genes are TRBV20-1 and TRBJ2-3; the best D guess is TRBD2, with 6 bases matching. The clonotype was recovered from a male donor with HIV. The sample taken for sequencing was effector memory T cells from blood PBMCs. The sample's cell subset or site label, decoded: effector memory CD4+ T cells. At the DNA level, the sequence is TGCAGTGCTCCGGAGGGTTGGGATACGCAGTATTTT. It codes for CSAPEGWDTQYF.